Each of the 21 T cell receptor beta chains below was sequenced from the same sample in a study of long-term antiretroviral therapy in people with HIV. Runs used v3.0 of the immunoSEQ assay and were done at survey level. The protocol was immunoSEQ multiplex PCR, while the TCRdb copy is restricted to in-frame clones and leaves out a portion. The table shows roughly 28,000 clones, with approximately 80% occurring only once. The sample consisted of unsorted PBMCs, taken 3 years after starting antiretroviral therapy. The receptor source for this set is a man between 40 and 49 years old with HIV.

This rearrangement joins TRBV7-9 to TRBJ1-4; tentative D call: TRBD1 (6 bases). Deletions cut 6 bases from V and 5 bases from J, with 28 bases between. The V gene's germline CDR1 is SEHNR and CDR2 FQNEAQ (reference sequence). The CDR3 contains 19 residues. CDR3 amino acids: CASSKTPLRGRGLNEKLFF. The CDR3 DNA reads TGTGCCAGCAGTAAAACCCCTTTGCGGGGGCGAGGGTTAAATGAAAAACTGTTTTTT.

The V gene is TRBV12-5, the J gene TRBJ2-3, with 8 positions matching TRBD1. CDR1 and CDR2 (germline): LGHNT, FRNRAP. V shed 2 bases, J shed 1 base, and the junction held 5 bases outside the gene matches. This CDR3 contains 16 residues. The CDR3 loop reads CASGLSGGGGTDTQYF. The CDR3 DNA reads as TGTGCTAGTGGTTTGTCAGGGGGCGGAGGCACAGATACGCAGTATTTT. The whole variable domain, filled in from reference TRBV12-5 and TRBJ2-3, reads DARVTQTPRHKVTEMGQEVTMRCQPILGHNTVFWYRQTMMQGLELLAYFRNRAPLDDSGMPKDRFSAEMPDATLATLKIQPSEPRDSAVYFCASGLSGGGGTDTQYFGPGTRLTVL.

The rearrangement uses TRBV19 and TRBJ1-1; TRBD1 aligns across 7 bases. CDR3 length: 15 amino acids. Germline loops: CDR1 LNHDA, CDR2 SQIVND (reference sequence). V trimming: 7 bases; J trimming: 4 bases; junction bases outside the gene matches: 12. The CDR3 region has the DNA TGTGCCAGTAACTCACGAGACAGGGCGGGCACTGAAGCTTTCTTT. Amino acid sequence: CASNSRDRAGTEAFF.

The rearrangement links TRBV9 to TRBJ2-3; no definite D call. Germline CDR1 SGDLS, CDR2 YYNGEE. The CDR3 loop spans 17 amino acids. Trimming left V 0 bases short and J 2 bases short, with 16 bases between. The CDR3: CASSVGLDTLNTDTQYF. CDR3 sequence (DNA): TGTGCCAGCAGCGTAGGTCTCGACACACTAAACACAGATACGCAGTATTTT. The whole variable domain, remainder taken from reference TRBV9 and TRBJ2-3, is DSGVTQTPKHLITATGQRVTLRCSPRSGDLSVYWYQQSLDQGLQFLIQYYNGEERAKGNILERFSAQQFPDLHSELNLSSLELGDSALYFCASSVGLDTLNTDTQYFGPGTRLTVL.

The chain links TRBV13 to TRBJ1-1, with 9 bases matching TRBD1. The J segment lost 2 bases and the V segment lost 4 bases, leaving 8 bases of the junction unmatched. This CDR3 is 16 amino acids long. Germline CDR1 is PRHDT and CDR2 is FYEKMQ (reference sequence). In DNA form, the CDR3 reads TGTGCCAGCAGCTCTGGGCCGGGACAGGGAAACACTGAAGCTTTCTTT. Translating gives CASSSGPGQGNTEAFF.

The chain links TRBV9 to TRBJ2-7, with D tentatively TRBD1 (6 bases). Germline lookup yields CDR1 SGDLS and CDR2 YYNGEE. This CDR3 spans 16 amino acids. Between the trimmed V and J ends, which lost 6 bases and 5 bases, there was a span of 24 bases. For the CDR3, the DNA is TGTGCCAGCACCCCCCTGGGACATTTAGAAAGGGACGAGCAGTACTTC. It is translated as CASTPLGHLERDEQYF.

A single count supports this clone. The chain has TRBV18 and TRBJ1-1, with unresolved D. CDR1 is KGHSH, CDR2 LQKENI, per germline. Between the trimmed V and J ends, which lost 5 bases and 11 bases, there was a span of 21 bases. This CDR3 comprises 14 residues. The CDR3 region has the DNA TGTGCCAGCTCATCGTACCTGAGGACCCGGGCGGCTTTCTTT. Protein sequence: CASSSYLRTRAAFF.

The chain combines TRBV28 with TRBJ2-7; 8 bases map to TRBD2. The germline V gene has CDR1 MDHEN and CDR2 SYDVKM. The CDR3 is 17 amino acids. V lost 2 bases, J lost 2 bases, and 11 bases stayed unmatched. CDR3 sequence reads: CASSLGVIAGYAYEQYF. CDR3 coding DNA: TGTGCCAGCAGTTTAGGCGTTATAGCGGGATATGCCTACGAGCAGTACTTC.

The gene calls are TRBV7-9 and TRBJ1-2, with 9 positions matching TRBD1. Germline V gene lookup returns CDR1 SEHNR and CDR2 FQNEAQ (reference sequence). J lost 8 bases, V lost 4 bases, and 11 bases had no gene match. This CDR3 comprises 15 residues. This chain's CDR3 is CASSSTGGATKGYTF. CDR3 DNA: TGTGCCAGCAGCTCAACAGGGGGCGCGACTAAGGGCTACACCTTC.

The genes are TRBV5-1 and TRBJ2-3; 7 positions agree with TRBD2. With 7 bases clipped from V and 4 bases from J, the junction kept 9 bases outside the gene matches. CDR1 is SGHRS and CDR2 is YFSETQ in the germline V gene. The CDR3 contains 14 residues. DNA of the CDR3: TGCGCCAGCTCCGTCCTGGGGGGGGCAGATACGCAGTATTTT. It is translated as CASSVLGGADTQYF. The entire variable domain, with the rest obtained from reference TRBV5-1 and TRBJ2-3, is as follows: KAGVTQTPRYLIKTRGQQVTLSCSPISGHRSVSWYQQTPGQGLQFLFEYFSETQRNKGNFPGRFSGRQFSNSRSEMNVSTLELGDSALYLCASSVLGGADTQYFGPGTRLTVL.

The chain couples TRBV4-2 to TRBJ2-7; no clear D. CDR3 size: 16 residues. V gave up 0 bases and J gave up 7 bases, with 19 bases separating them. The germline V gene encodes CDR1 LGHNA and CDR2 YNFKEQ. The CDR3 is CASSQDIQDPPGEQYF. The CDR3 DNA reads TGTGCCAGCAGCCAAGATATTCAGGATCCGCCCGGGGAGCAGTACTTC.

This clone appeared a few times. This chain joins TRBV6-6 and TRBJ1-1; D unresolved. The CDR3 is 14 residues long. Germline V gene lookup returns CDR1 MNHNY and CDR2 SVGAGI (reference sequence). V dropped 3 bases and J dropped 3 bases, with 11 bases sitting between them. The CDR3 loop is CASSYVGKDTEAFF. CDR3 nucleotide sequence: TGTGCCAGCAGTTATGTCGGGAAGGACACTGAAGCTTTCTTT.

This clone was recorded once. This chain's CDR3 is CASSHGSETQYF. CDR3 nucleotide sequence: TGTGCCAGCAGCCACGGGAGTGAGACCCAGTACTTC. V gene TRBV21-1 combines with J gene TRBJ2-5; no check of the table's D call, TRBD2, against the DNA was made. TRBV21-1 is termed a pseudogene. The CDR3 sequence is 12 residues long.

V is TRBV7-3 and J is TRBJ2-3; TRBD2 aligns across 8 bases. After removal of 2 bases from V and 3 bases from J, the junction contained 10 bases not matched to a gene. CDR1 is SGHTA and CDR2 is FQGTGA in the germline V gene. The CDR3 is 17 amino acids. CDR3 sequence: CASSLPPTTGGTDTQYF. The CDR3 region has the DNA TGTGCCAGCAGCTTACCCCCGACAACGGGGGGGACAGATACGCAGTATTTT.

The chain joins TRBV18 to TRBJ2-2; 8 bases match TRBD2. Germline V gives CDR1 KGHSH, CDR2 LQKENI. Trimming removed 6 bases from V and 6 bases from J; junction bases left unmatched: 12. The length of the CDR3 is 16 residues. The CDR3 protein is CASSKDYSGRAGELFF. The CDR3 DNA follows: TGTGCCAGCTCCAAGGATTACAGCGGGAGAGCCGGGGAGCTGTTTTTT.

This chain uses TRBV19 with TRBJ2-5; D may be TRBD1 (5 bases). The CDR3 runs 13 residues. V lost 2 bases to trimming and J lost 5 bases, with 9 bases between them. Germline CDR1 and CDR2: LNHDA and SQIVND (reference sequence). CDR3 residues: CASSIRGTETQYF. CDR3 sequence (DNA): TGTGCCAGTAGTATAAGGGGTACGGAGACCCAGTACTTC.

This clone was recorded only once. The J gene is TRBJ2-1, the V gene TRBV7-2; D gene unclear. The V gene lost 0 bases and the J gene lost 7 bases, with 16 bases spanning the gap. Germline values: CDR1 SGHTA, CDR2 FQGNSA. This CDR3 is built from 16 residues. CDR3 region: CASSLAANQIGNEQFF. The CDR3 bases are TGTGCCAGCAGCTTAGCGGCAAATCAGATTGGGAATGAGCAGTTCTTC.

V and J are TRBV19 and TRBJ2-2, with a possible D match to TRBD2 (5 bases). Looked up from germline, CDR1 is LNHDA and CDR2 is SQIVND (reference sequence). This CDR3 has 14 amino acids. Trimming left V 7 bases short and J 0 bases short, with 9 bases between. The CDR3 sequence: CASISGANTGELFF. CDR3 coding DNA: TGTGCCAGTATATCCGGGGCGAACACCGGGGAGCTGTTTTTT.

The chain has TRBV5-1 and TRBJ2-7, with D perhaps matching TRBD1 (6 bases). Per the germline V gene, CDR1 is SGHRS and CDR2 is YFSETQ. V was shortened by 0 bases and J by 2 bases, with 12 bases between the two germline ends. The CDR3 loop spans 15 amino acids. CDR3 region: CASSLAKDSPYEQYF. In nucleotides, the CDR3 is TGCGCCAGCAGCTTGGCCAAGGACAGTCCCTACGAGCAGTACTTC.

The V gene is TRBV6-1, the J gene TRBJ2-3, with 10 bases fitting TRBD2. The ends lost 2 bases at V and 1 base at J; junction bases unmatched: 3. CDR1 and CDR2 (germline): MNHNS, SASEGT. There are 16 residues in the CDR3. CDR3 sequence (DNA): TGTGCCAGCAGTGAAACTAGCGGGGTGGGCACAGATACGCAGTATTTT. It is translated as CASSETSGVGTDTQYF.

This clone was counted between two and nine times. The chain's CDR3 is CASSYTPSSYEQYF. CDR3 nucleotide sequence: TGTGCCAGCAGTTACACCCCAAGCTCCTACGAGCAGTACTTC. The V gene is TRBV6-5, the J gene TRBJ2-7; D unclear. Germline V gene sequence: CDR1 MNHEY, CDR2 SVGAGI. The CDR3 spans 14 residues. Trimming removed 2 bases from V and 0 bases from J, with 8 bases in between.